The present entry profiles one T cell receptor (beta chain) with its context. Its target antigen remains unknown. Per-base qualities were not stored, and no clone one base away is much larger. The CDR3 goes from the cysteine to the phenylalanine over 15 residues. Only the CDR3 portion is preserved as DNA: 45 bases, with reading frame beginning at the first base. The junction carries 19 bases between V and J, which are trimmed by 6 bases and 4 bases respectively. According to the germline V gene, CDR1 reads MDHEN and CDR2 reads SYDVKM. CD3+CD4+ T cells were sorted from fresh PBMCs before TCR sequencing. Genomic DNA was extracted using the QIAamp DNA Blood Mini Kit and was submitted for immunoSEQ repertoire analysis. Multiplex PCR was used to amplify CDR3 regions from a standard amount of genomic DNA template. An Illumina platform was used to sequence the PCR products. Turning to the authors' computational methods: Sequences were aligned to a reference, with V, D and J gene definitions taken from IMGT. A nearest-neighbor clustering algorithm merged closely related sequences to remove PCR and sequencing errors. V, D and J usage in productive unique and total sequences was analyzed using ImmunoSEQ Analyzer tools and R version 3.6.1. The table was pulled from immuneACCESS by TCRdb, which kept in-frame rearrangements only. Such tables lose some clones; where checked, under half of the loss comes from unresolved V genes, and the rest has no known cause. That table gives V, J and clone size, and the DNA gave D and trimming. Counted in this sample were around 4,300 clones; 91% of them appeared once. The leading ten clones occupy approximately 4.5% of the sample.

This sample was included in a study of immunodeficiency (dated by TCRdb to the late 2010s). Study-wide context: Repertoire analysis was performed to search for VDJ recombination defects and oligoclonality. Findings and caveats that apply to the study as a whole: In the entropy comparisons of patients versus healthy controls, patients were shown as n=3 (open circles), and an effect on thymic development was only suggested as possible. Between patients and controls, productive entropy and V-J pairing of CD4+ T cells looked similar. Based on top-100 and total clonotype frequencies, severe oligoclonality showed up in patient CD8+ T cells, whereas patient CD4+ T cells did not show severe oligoclonality.

The rearrangement joined TRBV28 to TRBJ2-7; TRBD1 is a possible D gene, resting on 6 matching bases. This clonotype was sampled from a human donor in good health. Sequenced sample: CD4+ T cells from blood. The sequenced DNA: TGTGCCAGCAGGACGTTGGCAGGGGCGTTGTACGAGCAGTACTTC. This yields the protein CASRTLAGALYEQYF.